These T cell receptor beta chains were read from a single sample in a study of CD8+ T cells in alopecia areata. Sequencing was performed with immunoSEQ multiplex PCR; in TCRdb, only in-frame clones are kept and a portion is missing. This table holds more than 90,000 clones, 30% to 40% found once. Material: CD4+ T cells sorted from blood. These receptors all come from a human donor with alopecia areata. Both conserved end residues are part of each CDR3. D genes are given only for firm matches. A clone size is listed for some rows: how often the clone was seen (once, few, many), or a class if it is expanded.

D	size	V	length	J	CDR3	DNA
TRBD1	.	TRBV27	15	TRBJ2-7	CASQRGQGASYEQYF	TGTGCCAGCCAGAGGGGACAGGGGGCCTCCTACGAGCAGTACTTC
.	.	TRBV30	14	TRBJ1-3	CAWRTGFSGNTIYF	TGTGCCTGGAGGACAGGATTTTCTGGAAACACCATATATTTT
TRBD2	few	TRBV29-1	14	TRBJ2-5	CSVAQAGGRETQYF	TGCAGCGTTGCGCAAGCGGGGGGGCGAGAGACCCAGTACTTC
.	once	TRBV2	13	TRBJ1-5	CASKQGANQPQHF	TGTGCCAGCAAGCAGGGAGCCAATCAGCCCCAGCATTTT
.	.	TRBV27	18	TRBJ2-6	CASSLTVRPSSGANVLTF	TGTGCCAGCAGTTTAACGGTCAGGCCCTCCTCTGGGGCCAACGTCCTGACTTTC
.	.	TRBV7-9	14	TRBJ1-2	CASSLDLLENGYTF	TGTGCCAGCAGCTTAGATCTTCTCGAAAATGGCTACACCTTC
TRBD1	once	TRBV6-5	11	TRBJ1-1	CASSRQGRAFF	TGTGCCAGCAGCAGACAGGGTAGGGCTTTCTTT
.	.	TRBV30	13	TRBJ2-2	CAWSVLINGELFF	TGTGCCTGGAGTGTTTTGATAAACGGGGAGCTGTTTTTT
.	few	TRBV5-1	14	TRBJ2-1	CASSLPGSNNEQFF	TGCGCCAGCAGCTTGCCCGGGTCCAACAATGAGCAGTTCTTC
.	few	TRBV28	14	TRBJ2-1	CASSFLPSYNEQFF	TGTGCCAGCAGTTTTCTTCCTTCCTACAATGAGCAGTTCTTC
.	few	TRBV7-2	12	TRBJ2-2	CASSIYTGELFF	TGTGCCAGCAGCATCTACACCGGGGAGCTGTTTTTT
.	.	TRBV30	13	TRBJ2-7	CAWSAGSLYEQYF	TGTGCCTGGAGTGCAGGGTCCCTCTACGAGCAGTACTTC
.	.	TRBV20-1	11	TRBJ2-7	CSASTNREQYF	TGCAGTGCTAGCACGAATCGGGAGCAGTACTTC
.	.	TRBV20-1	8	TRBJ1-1	CSARGAFF	TGCAGTGCTAGAGGAGCTTTCTTT
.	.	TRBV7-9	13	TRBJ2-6	CASSSGQANVLTF	TGTGCCAGCAGCTCCGGACAAGCCAACGTCCTGACTTTC
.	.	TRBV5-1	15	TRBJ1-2	CASSSTLDISYGYTF	TGCGCCAGCAGCTCCACTTTGGACATTTCCTATGGCTACACCTTC
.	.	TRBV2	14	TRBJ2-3	CASRPWRSSDTQYF	TGTGCCAGTCGACCTTGGCGGTCCTCCGATACGCAGTATTTT
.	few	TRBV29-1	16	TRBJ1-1	CSVQKDIEGPNTEAFF	TGCAGCGTTCAGAAAGATATTGAGGGGCCGAACACTGAAGCTTTCTTT
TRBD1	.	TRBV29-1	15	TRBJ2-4	CSVEEVDRVKNIQYF	TGCAGCGTTGAAGAGGTGGACAGGGTTAAAAACATTCAGTACTTC
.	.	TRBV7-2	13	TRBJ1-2	CASSPGGAYGYTF	TGTGCCAGCAGCCCCGGTGGGGCCTATGGCTACACCTTC
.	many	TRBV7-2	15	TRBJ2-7	CASSLGLGNNYEQYF	TGTGCCAGCAGCTTAGGGCTTGGAAACAACTACGAGCAGTACTTC